These 6 T cell receptor beta chains originate from one sample sequenced in a study of blood T cells in healthy people across ages. A sample-barcoded 5' primer and a J-beta primer mix were used in a second PCR of about 7 to 12 cycles. TCRdb itself ran the 5' RACE reads through MiXCR, one entry per CDR3 protein. The sample carries over 500,000 distinct CDR3 sequences, approximately 52% recorded once. Sample: blood. Receptor source: a woman older than 75 in good health.

For this clonotype: Given a much more abundant clone one base away, this may be a read error. The chain is built from TRBV27 and TRBJ2-5; 7 nucleotides agree with TRBD1. In germline, CDR1 is MNHEY, CDR2 SMNVEV (reference sequence). Trimming at V came to 8 bases and at J to 11 bases, leaving 14 bases not matched to a gene. This CDR3 contains 13 residues. The CDR3 region has the DNA TGTGCCAGCCGACGAGAGGGGGCTCGGAAGCAGTACTTC. The encoded protein is CASRREGARKQYF.

V usage is TRBV12-3 or TRBV12-4 and J usage is TRBJ1-1; D is perhaps TRBD1 (6 bases). The CDR3 totals 15 residues. V shed 8 bases and J shed 4 bases, with 20 bases lying between them. The CDR3 nucleotides read TGTGCCAGCGGTTCGGGTGGGGGGCCGGCCACTGAAGCTTTCTTT. The encoded protein is CASGSGGGPATEAFF.

This clonotype was detected many times. V and J are TRBV7-9 and TRBJ2-1, with 11 bases that match TRBD2. The ends lost 1 base at V and 5 bases at J; junction bases unmatched: 7. The CDR3 covers 17 residues. Germline-derived CDR1 and CDR2 are SEHNR and FQNEAQ (reference sequence). CDR3 bases: TGTGCCAGCAGCTTAGTCGTTACTAGCGGGAGCAACAATGAGCAGTTCTTC. It translates to CASSLVVTSGSNNEQFF.

With respect to this clonotype: Mismatch with germline at one junction end may stem from a read error. The genes are TRBV15 and TRBJ2-1, with TRBD1 matching over 8 bases. Germline CDR1 and CDR2: LNHNV and YYDKDF (reference sequence). The CDR3 consists of 14 residues. The CDR3 sequence: CATGRRQGAYEQFF. In DNA form, the CDR3 reads TGTGCCACCGGCAGACGTCAGGGGGCCTATGAGCAGTTCTTC.

This clonotype was observed a single time. The chain is built from TRBV27 and TRBJ1-2; D is undetermined. This CDR3 is 13 amino acids long. Germline CDR1 and CDR2: MNHEY and SMNVEV (reference sequence). Trimming shortened V by 3 bases and J by 6 bases, and 11 bases separated the two germline ends. The chain's CDR3 is CASSFSRTNGYTF. CDR3 in DNA: TGTGCCAGCAGTTTCAGCAGAACTAATGGCTACACCTTC.

There are many counts of this clonotype. The chain is built from TRBV2 and TRBJ2-3; no clear D gene. CDR3 length: 14 amino acids. V dropped 7 bases and J dropped 2 bases, with 13 bases sitting between them. The germline V gene encodes CDR1 SNHLY and CDR2 FYNNEI. CDR3 DNA sequence: TGTGCCAGCAACCCCCGAGCCCTCACAGATACGCAGTATTTT. Amino acids: CASNPRALTDTQYF.